Listed below are T cell receptor beta chains from one sample, sequenced in a study of PD-1 blockade in classical Hodgkin lymphoma. Libraries were prepared by immunoSEQ multiplex PCR; TCRdb keeps only in-frame clonotypes and omits some of them. The sample carries 23,000 or so clones, 81% recorded once. Sequenced here: peripheral blood mononuclear cells (PBMCs), sampled before the fourth cycle of nivolumab. Every receptor here comes from a human donor with classical Hodgkin lymphoma. Each CDR3 is given with its conserved first and last residue. The D gene is left open where the match is weak. Not all rows give a size; the values are once, few, many and, for expanded clones, a class.

D gene,V gene,CDR3 length,J gene,clone size,CDR3 DNA,CDR3 protein
NA,TRBV30,15,TRBJ1-1,once,TGTGCCTGGAGTGTACTTTTAGGGGGGGAGGCTGAAGCTTTCTTT,CAWSVLLGGEAEAFF
NA,TRBV5-1,15,TRBJ2-1,few,TGCGCCAGCAGCTTGGTAACGGGGCAATACAATGAGCAGTTCTTC,CASSLVTGQYNEQFF
NA,TRBV15,16,TRBJ2-7,NA,TGTGCCACCAGCAGAGAGGAGACGGGGGCCTCCTACGAGCAGTACTTC,CATSREETGASYEQYF
NA,TRBV7-9,12,TRBJ2-7,NA,TGTGCCAGCAGCTTATCGGGGTACGAGCAGTACTTC,CASSLSGYEQYF
NA,TRBV7-2,15,TRBJ2-2,NA,TGTGCCAGCAGCTTAGGCGCGCCAGGCACCGGGGAGCTGTTTTTT,CASSLGAPGTGELFF
NA,TRBV6-5,14,TRBJ2-1,NA,TGTGCCAGCAGTTTGCAGGGCGTCTCCAATGAGCAGTTCTTC,CASSLQGVSNEQFF
TRBD1,TRBV5-1,18,TRBJ1-2,NA,TGCGCCAGCAGCTTTGGGGTGGCCGCGGGGACAGGGGGCTCTGGCTACACCTTC,CASSFGVAAGTGGSGYTF
TRBD2,TRBV5-4,17,TRBJ2-7,NA,TGTGCCAGCAGCCCGGCCCGGGGGCGGGAGGGCCCCTACGAGCAGTACTTC,CASSPARGREGPYEQYF
NA,TRBV2,13,TRBJ1-5,NA,TGTGCCAGCAGAGGAGGCGTTTTGGAGCCCCAGCATTTT,CASRGGVLEPQHF
NA,TRBV6-6,15,TRBJ1-6,NA,TGTGCCAGCACTCAGAAGGGGTTCTATAATTCACCCCTCCACTTT,CASTQKGFYNSPLHF
NA,TRBV10-2,15,TRBJ2-7,NA,TGCGCCAGCGGAATAGGCGGGTCGAGCTCCTACGAGCAGTACTTC,CASGIGGSSSYEQYF
TRBD2,TRBV27,15,TRBJ2-2,NA,TGTGCCAGCAGACCTAGCGGGAGTTTCCCCGGGGAGCTGTTTTTT,CASRPSGSFPGELFF
NA,TRBV4-1,14,TRBJ1-3,once,TGCGCCAGCAGCCAAGATCACTCTGGAAACACCATATATTTT,CASSQDHSGNTIYF
NA,TRBV14,14,TRBJ2-1,NA,TGTGCCAGCAGCTACGAGCAGGGCGTAAATGAGCAGTTCTTC,CASSYEQGVNEQFF
TRBD2,TRBV28,14,TRBJ2-7,NA,TGTGCCAGCAGTTTGGCGGGAGCGTATTACGAGCAGTACTTC,CASSLAGAYYEQYF
NA,TRBV28,12,TRBJ2-1,NA,TGTGCCAGCAGTCGACGGATTGGAGGGCAGTTCTTC,CASSRRIGGQFF
TRBD1,TRBV2,17,TRBJ2-5,NA,TGTGCCAACCAGGCCCTACACCCGGACAGGGTACGAGAGACCCAGTACTTC,CANQALHPDRVRETQYF
TRBD2,TRBV5-1,13,TRBJ2-7,few,TGCGCCAGCAGACTAGCGGGGGGTGGCGAGCAGTACTTC,CASRLAGGGEQYF
NA,TRBV5-8,17,TRBJ2-1,NA,TGTGCCAGCAGCCCTGACAGACCCAAGGGCTCCTACAATGAGCAGTTCTTC,CASSPDRPKGSYNEQFF
NA,TRBV7-9,11,TRBJ2-5,NA,TGTGCCAGCAGCTTAGTTGAGACCCAGTACTTC,CASSLVETQYF
NA,TRBV18,19,TRBJ1-2,NA,TGTGCCAGCTCATTTGATCAGGGCAGTCTTGGCCCGTTAAACTATGGCTACACCTTC,CASSFDQGSLGPLNYGYTF
NA,TRBV30,14,TRBJ1-5,few,TGTGCCTGGAGTGTATCGGCAGTCAATCAGCCCCAGCATTTT,CAWSVSAVNQPQHF
TRBD2,TRBV29-1,18,TRBJ2-3,once,TGCAGCGTGGATCCGGGACTAGCGGGGGGGCAATACACAGATACGCAGTATTTT,CSVDPGLAGGQYTDTQYF
TRBD1,TRBV11-3,16,TRBJ2-4,NA,TGTGCCAGCAGCCGAGGCGACAGGGGCTCGGGGGACATTCAGTACTTC,CASSRGDRGSGDIQYF
NA,TRBV28,13,TRBJ1-2,NA,TGTGCCAGCAGTTCGCGGATCCTCTATGGCTACACCTTC,CASSSRILYGYTF
NA,TRBV20-1,11,TRBJ2-7,NA,TGCAGTGCACGAGGGGGGTACGAGCAGTACTTC,CSARGGYEQYF
NA,TRBV6-6,12,TRBJ2-2,NA,TGTGCCAGCAGCCCACGGACCGGGGAGCTGTTTTTT,CASSPRTGELFF
TRBD1,TRBV29-1,13,TRBJ1-2,NA,TGCAGCGTTGGGGGACAGGCTAACTATGGCTACACCTTC,CSVGGQANYGYTF
NA,TRBV21-1,13,TRBJ1-1,NA,TGTGCCAGCAGAGGGGGGATGCACACTGAAGCTTTCTTT,CASRGGMHTEAFF
NA,TRBV7-9,16,TRBJ1-5,NA,TGTGCCAGCAGCTTAGGGGTTGGGGGGCGCAATCAGCCCCAGCATTTT,CASSLGVGGRNQPQHF
TRBD1,TRBV19,13,TRBJ1-6,NA,TGTGCCAGTAATACGGACAGGGACTCACCCCTCCACTTT,CASNTDRDSPLHF
TRBD2,TRBV5-6,17,TRBJ2-7,NA,TGTGCCAGCAGCAGGCCGGGGACTAGCAAGAGCTCCTACGAGCAGTACTTC,CASSRPGTSKSSYEQYF
TRBD1,TRBV30,15,TRBJ1-1,NA,TGTGCCTGGAGTTCGGGACAGGGAACGAACACTGAAGCTTTCTTT,CAWSSGQGTNTEAFF
NA,TRBV9,16,TRBJ2-7,NA,TGTGCCAGCAGCGTAGCTGGAGGGTCACCGCCCTACGAGCAGTACTTC,CASSVAGGSPPYEQYF
TRBD1,TRBV27,16,TRBJ2-7,NA,TGTGCCAGCAGTTTAAACCCCGGGACAGGCCGCTACGAGCAGTACTTC,CASSLNPGTGRYEQYF
NA,TRBV4-1,14,TRBJ1-1,NA,TGCGCCAGCAGCCAAACAGTGATGAACACTGAAGCTTTCTTT,CASSQTVMNTEAFF
NA,TRBV7-9,13,TRBJ2-4,NA,TGTGCCAGCAGCTTAGAAGGGAGAAACATTCAGTACTTC,CASSLEGRNIQYF
NA,TRBV19,13,TRBJ1-5,few,TGTGCCAGTAGTAGGGGGGTCAATCAGCCCCAGCATTTT,CASSRGVNQPQHF
NA,TRBV6-1,17,TRBJ1-1,NA,TGTGCCAGCAGTGAATATGGACGGAGAAACTTGAACACTGAAGCTTTCTTT,CASSEYGRRNLNTEAFF
NA,TRBV5-1,14,TRBJ1-2,NA,TGCGCCAGCAGCTTGGCCAACAGGGCGGGTAGCTACACCTTC,CASSLANRAGSYTF
NA,TRBV6-1,13,TRBJ1-4,NA,TGTGCCAGCAGTGCTGGTAGCGGTGAAAAACTGTTTTTT,CASSAGSGEKLFF
NA,TRBV7-9,14,TRBJ1-2,few,TGTGCCAACCACCCCCCGGGCCCGAACTATGGCTACACCTTC,CANHPPGPNYGYTF
NA,TRBV2,17,TRBJ2-1,NA,TGTGCCAGCAGTGAAGCTAGGTCGGCGGGGATCTACAATGAGCAGTTCTTC,CASSEARSAGIYNEQFF
TRBD1,TRBV18,16,TRBJ2-5,few,TGTGCCAGCTCGCGGACAGGGGTTATTTCGAGGGAGACCCAGTACTTC,CASSRTGVISRETQYF
NA,TRBV4-2,12,TRBJ2-3,NA,TGTGCCAGCAGCCAAGGCGGGGATACGCAGTATTTT,CASSQGGDTQYF
TRBD1,TRBV19,13,TRBJ1-2,NA,TGTGCCAGTAGTGAGGAGGGACAGATTGGCTACACCTTC,CASSEEGQIGYTF
NA,TRBV7-8,13,TRBJ2-3,NA,TGTGCCAGCAGCTTAGGTCGGTCAGATACGCAGTATTTT,CASSLGRSDTQYF
TRBD1,TRBV28,14,TRBJ1-2,NA,TGTGCCAGCAGGGATATAACAGGGGTATATGGCTACACCTTC,CASRDITGVYGYTF
NA,TRBV5-8,15,TRBJ2-5,once,TGTGCCAGCAGCTGGGACAAGGTTGCGAAGGAGACCCAGTACTTC,CASSWDKVAKETQYF
NA,TRBV19,14,TRBJ1-1,NA,TGTGCCAGTACCCGAGGTCCAACCGCCCTGGAAGCTTTCTTT,CASTRGPTALEAFF
NA,TRBV4-1,15,TRBJ1-1,NA,TGCGCCAGCAGCCTCCGGGGGCGCGATTACACTGAAGCTTTCTTT,CASSLRGRDYTEAFF
NA,TRBV10-3,16,TRBJ2-3,once,TGTGCCATCAGTGAGCTACCGGTCGGTAGCACAGATACGCAGTATTTT,CAISELPVGSTDTQYF
NA,TRBV7-9,15,TRBJ1-2,NA,TGTGCCAGCAGCGCATCCCGGGGGCGAGATAATGGCTACACCTTC,CASSASRGRDNGYTF
TRBD2,TRBV5-6,14,TRBJ2-7,NA,TGTGCCAGCAGCTTTGGACTAGCCTCCTACGAGCAGTACTTC,CASSFGLASYEQYF